A single sample is the source of the 10 T cell receptor beta chains below, sequenced in a study of blood T cell repertoires in COVID-19. TCRdb's copy holds only in-frame clones and misses some; the assay was immunoSEQ multiplex PCR. The data hold 130,000 or so clones, with approximately 79% observed a single time. The specimen sequenced was PBMCs or T cells enriched from blood (not recorded which). The receptors were gathered from a middle-aged man with acute COVID-19.

The chain is built from TRBV7-9 and TRBJ2-7, with a tentative D call TRBD1 (5 bases). V lost 1 base to trimming and J lost 5 bases, with 9 bases between them. The germline V gene has CDR1 SEHNR and CDR2 FQNEAQ (reference sequence). This CDR3 spans 13 amino acids. CDR3 bases: TGTGCCAGCAGCTTAGGACAGTCCAACGAGCAGTACTTC. Its protein is CASSLGQSNEQYF.

The chain carries TRBV7-9 and TRBJ2-1; TRBD2 matches at 8 bases. The CDR3 is made up of 15 amino acids. The V gene's germline CDR1 is SEHNR and CDR2 FQNEAQ (reference sequence). J lost 4 bases, V lost 7 bases, and 9 bases had no gene match. The CDR3 sequence is CASIISGELYNEQFF. The CDR3, as DNA: TGTGCCAGCATTATTAGCGGGGAGCTATACAATGAGCAGTTCTTC.

The chain combines TRBV3-1 (or the pseudogene TRBV3-2) with TRBJ1-2; D might be TRBD1 (6 bases). CDR1 is LGHDT and CDR2 is YNNKEL in the germline V gene (reference sequence). Trimming removed 0 bases from V and 2 bases from J, with 7 bases in between. The CDR3 is 14 residues long. The CDR3 here is CASSQEDRNYGYTF. CDR3 bases: TGTGCCAGCAGCCAAGAAGACAGGAACTATGGCTACACCTTC.

The chain recombines TRBV2 with TRBJ2-2; 11 bases are a match to TRBD2. This CDR3 is 16 amino acids long. The J segment lost 0 bases and the V segment lost 3 bases, leaving 0 bases of the junction unmatched. Germline V gene lookup returns CDR1 SNHLY and CDR2 FYNNEI. The CDR3 reads CASSETSGANTGELFF. CDR3 sequence (DNA): TGTGCCAGCAGTGAGACTAGCGGGGCGAACACCGGGGAGCTGTTTTTT.

V usage is TRBV5-4 and J usage is TRBJ2-5, with 9 positions matching TRBD1. V was clipped by 0 bases and J by 5 bases; unmatched bases: 5. CDR3 length: 15 amino acids. Germline V gives CDR1 SGHNT, CDR2 YYREEE (reference sequence). CDR3 region: CASSLDRGLGETQYF. CDR3 nucleotide sequence: TGTGCCAGCAGCTTGGACAGGGGGCTGGGGGAGACCCAGTACTTC. The complete variable domain, with remaining parts taken from reference TRBV5-4 and TRBJ2-5, reads ETGVTQSPTHLIKTRGQQVTLRCSSQSGHNTVSWYQQALGQGPQFIFQYYREEENGRGNFPPRFSGLQFPNYSSELNVNALELDDSALYLCASSLDRGLGETQYFGPGTRLLVL.

The V gene is TRBV21-1, the J gene TRBJ1-1; whether TRBD1, the table's D call, matches the DNA was not checked. TRBV21-1 is assigned pseudogene status. The CDR3 sequence is 14 residues long. CDR3 in amino acids: CASRKEQGDTEAFF. The DNA for the CDR3 is TGTGCCAGCAGAAAGGAACAGGGCGACACTGAAGCTTTCTTT.

This clone was seen more than once but under ten times. V and J are TRBV19 and TRBJ1-5; the match to TRBD1 covers 8 bases. There are 17 residues in the CDR3. Germline V CDR1 and CDR2: LNHDA, SQIVND (reference sequence). The V and J ends lost 3 bases and 7 bases, in that order; junction bases with no gene match: 14. The DNA of the CDR3 is TGTGCCAGTAGTATCGGGCAGGGGGCAGTAGGATGGCAGCCCCAGCATTTT. It encodes CASSIGQGAVGWQPQHF.

The chain joins TRBV7-9 to TRBJ2-5; 14 bases are a match to TRBD2. Germline V gene sequence: CDR1 SEHNR, CDR2 FQNEAQ (reference sequence). J gave up 4 bases and V 4 bases, and 5 bases lay outside the gene matches. CDR3 size: 16 residues. The CDR3 region has the DNA TGTGCCAGCAGCTCTCCGGGACTAGCGGGAGTAGAGACCCAGTACTTC. Translation gives CASSSPGLAGVETQYF.

This CDR3 reads CASSPGTRRETQYF. Here the CDR3 DNA reads TGTGCCAGCAGCCCCGGGACTAGGAGGGAGACCCAGTACTTC. The rearrangement uses TRBV7-9 and TRBJ2-5; 8 bases agree with TRBD2. With V trimmed by 5 bases and J by 5 bases, 7 bases remained unmatched. The CDR3 loop spans 14 amino acids. CDR1 and CDR2 from the germline V gene are SEHNR and FQNEAQ (reference sequence).

Only one count was recorded for this clone. The chain combines TRBV19 with TRBJ2-3; tentative D call: TRBD2 (6 bases). The CDR3 is made up of 14 amino acids. V gave up 5 bases and J gave up 0 bases, with 9 bases separating them. CDR1 is LNHDA, CDR2 SQIVND, per germline (reference sequence). The chain's CDR3 is CASSFGTSTDTQYF. The CDR3 DNA is TGTGCCAGTAGTTTCGGGACTAGCACAGATACGCAGTATTTT. The full variable domain, its missing parts supplied by reference TRBV19 and TRBJ2-3, is DGGITQSPKYLFRKEGQNVTLSCEQNLNHDAMYWYRQDPGQGLRLIYYSQIVNDFQKGDIAEGYSVSREKKESFPLTVTSAQKNPTAFYLCASSFGTSTDTQYFGPGTRLTVL.